The 5 T cell receptor beta chains below all came from one sample that was sequenced in a study of T-cell reconstitution after alpha-beta-depleted transplantation in children. This sample's TCRbeta library carried unique molecular identifier barcodes. Using its own MiXCR run on the PCR reads, TCRdb lists one record per CDR3 protein. The table shows around 370,000 distinct CDR3 sequences, with about a tenth occurring only once. Here the sequenced sample was PBMCs from the stem cell graft donor, taken from the stem cell graft. These receptors were obtained from a human donor who donated a stem cell graft to a child with acute lymphoblastic leukemia.

In its sample, this clonotype was seen a few times. The chain couples TRBV7-2 to TRBJ1-3; 8 bases align to TRBD1. The CDR3 contains 15 residues. Germline trimming cut 1 base from V and 5 bases from J; bases unmatched to any gene: 4. CDR1 and CDR2 (germline): SGHTA, FQGNSA. This CDR3 reads CASSLEGRGRNTIYF. The CDR3, as DNA: TGTGCCAGCAGCTTAGAAGGCAGGGGGCGAAACACCATATATTTT.

About this clonotype itself: Possible read error: a much larger clone is one base away. In nucleotides, the CDR3 is TGTGCCGGCAGCTTGGCCCACGAGCAGTACTTC. Its protein is CAGSLAHEQYF. The chain couples TRBV7-2 to TRBJ2-7; D not resolved. The length of the CDR3 is 11 residues. Germline V gene data show CDR1 as SGHTA and CDR2 as FQGNSA.

The chain recombines TRBV19 with TRBJ2-1; perhaps TRBD2 as D (5 bases). Germline assignment: CDR1 LNHDA and CDR2 SQIVND (reference sequence). The CDR3 has 16 amino acids. Between the trimmed V and J ends, which lost 7 bases and 6 bases, there was a span of 22 bases. This chain's CDR3 is CASTPGGGMNSNEQFF. DNA for the CDR3: TGTGCCAGTACCCCTGGCGGAGGAATGAACTCCAATGAGCAGTTCTTC.

This clonotype was counted between two and nine times. The chain carries TRBV7-9 and TRBJ2-1, with 9 bases that match TRBD2. Germline loops: CDR1 SEHNR, CDR2 FQNEAQ (reference sequence). The CDR3 covers 16 residues. The ends lost 5 bases at V and 4 bases at J; junction bases unmatched: 9. This CDR3 is CASSPASGKGYNEQFF. The DNA of the CDR3 is TGTGCCAGCAGCCCGGCTAGCGGGAAGGGATACAATGAGCAGTTCTTC.

This chain connects TRBV7-9 to TRBJ2-3, with TRBD1 as a possible D gene (5 bases). Trimming cost V 4 bases and J 2 bases, with 10 bases left between them. The CDR3 loop spans 14 amino acids. Germline-derived CDR1 and CDR2 are SEHNR and FQNEAQ (reference sequence). The CDR3 sequence: CASSSQGFTDTQYF. In nucleotides, the CDR3 is TGTGCCAGCAGCTCTCAGGGATTCACAGATACGCAGTATTTT.